This TCR beta chain was obtained from a study of cytomegalovirus exposure and HLA in healthy donors. General study results and limits: Donors belonging to an Asian-associated ancestry cluster reportedly showed fewer N-insertions in productive TCRs than the roughly 670-donor mean, according to what a later analysis found.

Researchers ran the PCR with 60 Vbeta and 13 Jbeta primers. As handled by the study authors: In a later analysis, roughly 11 million of approximately 81 million unique beta chains occurred in at least two donors. The protocol was immunoSEQ multiplex PCR, while the TCRdb copy is restricted to in-frame clones and leaves out a portion. V, J and clone size are those of that table, while D and trimming were read from the DNA. In the table there are about 150,000 clones, more than 70% of which are singletons. Regarding this clone: Its antigen remains unidentified.

Donors sampled were nominally healthy, though unrecorded immune exposures were likely. Input material: PBMCs. This clonotype was sampled from a woman aged 40-49 years in good health and CMV-seropositive.

The CDR3 DNA reads as TGTGCCAGCAGTGGACAGGGAAAATCCTATGGCTACACCTTC. Translated: CASSGQGKSYGYTF. The chain recombines TRBV2 with TRBJ1-2; TRBD1 agrees at 7 bases. V lost 4 bases, J lost 4 bases, and 6 bases stayed unmatched. The V gene's germline CDR1 is SNHLY and CDR2 FYNNEI. The CDR3 consists of 14 residues.